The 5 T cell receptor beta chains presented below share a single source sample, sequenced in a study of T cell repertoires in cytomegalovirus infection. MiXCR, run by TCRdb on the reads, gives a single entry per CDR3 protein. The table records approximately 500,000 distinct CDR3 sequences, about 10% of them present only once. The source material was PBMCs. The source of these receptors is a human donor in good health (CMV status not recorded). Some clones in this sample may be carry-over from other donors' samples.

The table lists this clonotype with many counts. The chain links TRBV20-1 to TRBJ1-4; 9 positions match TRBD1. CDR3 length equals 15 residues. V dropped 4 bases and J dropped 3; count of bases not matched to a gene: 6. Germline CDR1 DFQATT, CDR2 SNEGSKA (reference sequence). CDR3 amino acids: CSATRTGGSNEKLFF. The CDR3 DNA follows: TGCAGTGCTACACGCACAGGGGGCTCTAATGAAAAACTGTTTTTT.

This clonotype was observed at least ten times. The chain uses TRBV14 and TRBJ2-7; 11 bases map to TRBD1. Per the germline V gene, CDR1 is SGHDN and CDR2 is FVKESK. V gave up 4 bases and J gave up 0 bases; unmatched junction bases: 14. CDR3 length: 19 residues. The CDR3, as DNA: TGTGCCAGCAGCCCCCTCGGGCGACGGACAGGGGGCAGCTCCTACGAGCAGTACTTC. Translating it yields CASSPLGRRTGGSSYEQYF.

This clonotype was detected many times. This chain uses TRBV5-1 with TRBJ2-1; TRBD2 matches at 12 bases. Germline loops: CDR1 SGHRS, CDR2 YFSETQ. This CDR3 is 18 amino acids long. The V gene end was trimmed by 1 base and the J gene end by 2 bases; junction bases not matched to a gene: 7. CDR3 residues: CASSLMASGGVTYNEQFF. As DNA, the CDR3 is TGCGCCAGCAGCTTGATGGCTAGCGGGGGGGTCACCTACAATGAGCAGTTCTTC.

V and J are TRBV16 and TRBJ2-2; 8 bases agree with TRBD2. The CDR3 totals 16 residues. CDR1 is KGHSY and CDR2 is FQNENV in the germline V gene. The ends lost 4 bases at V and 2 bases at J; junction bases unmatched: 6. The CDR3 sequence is CASSRESGGNTGELFF. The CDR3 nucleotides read TGTGCCAGCAGCCGAGAGAGCGGGGGTAACACCGGGGAGCTGTTTTTT.

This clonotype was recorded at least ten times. The CDR3 sequence is CASVGTSGQETQYF. The CDR3 DNA sequence: TGTGCCAGCGTCGGAACTAGCGGCCAAGAGACCCAGTACTTC. The chain couples TRBV2 to TRBJ2-5; 8 bases agree with TRBD2. CDR1 SNHLY and CDR2 FYNNEI come from the germline V gene. The V segment lost 8 bases and the J segment 1 base; nucleotides outside the gene matches: 6. The CDR3 is 14 amino acids.